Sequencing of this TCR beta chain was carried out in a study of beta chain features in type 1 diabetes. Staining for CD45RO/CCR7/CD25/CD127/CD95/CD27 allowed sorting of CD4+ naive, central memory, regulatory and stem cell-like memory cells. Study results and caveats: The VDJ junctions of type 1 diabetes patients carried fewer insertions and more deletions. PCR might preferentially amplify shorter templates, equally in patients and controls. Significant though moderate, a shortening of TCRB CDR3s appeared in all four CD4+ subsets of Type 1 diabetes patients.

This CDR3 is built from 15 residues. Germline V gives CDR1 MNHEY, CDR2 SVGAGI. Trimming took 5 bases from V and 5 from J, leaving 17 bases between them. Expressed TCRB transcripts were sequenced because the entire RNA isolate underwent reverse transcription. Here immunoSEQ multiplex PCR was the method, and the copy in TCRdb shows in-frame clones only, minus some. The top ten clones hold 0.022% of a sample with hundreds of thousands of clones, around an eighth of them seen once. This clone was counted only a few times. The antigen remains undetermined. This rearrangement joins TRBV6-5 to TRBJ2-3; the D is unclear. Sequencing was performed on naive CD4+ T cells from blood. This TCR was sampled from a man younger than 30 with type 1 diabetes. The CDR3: CASSMDGPFGDTQYF. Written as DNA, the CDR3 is TGTGCCAGCAGTATGGACGGACCCTTCGGAGATACGCAGTATTTT.